What follows is one T cell receptor beta chain and its context. Its target is unknown. These data belong to a study of pediatric ulcerative colitis. Study-wide findings and caveats: In rectum, acute severe colitis had expanded clones and less diversity.

Generated by immunoSEQ multiplex PCR, the TCRdb table keeps only in-frame clones and is missing some. The sample comprises tens of thousands of clones, 78% of which are singletons, and 3.5% to 4.5% rests with the top ten. One to two pinch biopsies were taken from the rectum during colonoscopy. The V segment lost 3 bases and the J segment 4 bases; nucleotides outside the gene matches: 9. This CDR3 region has 16 residues. Per germline, CDR1 LNHNV and CDR2 YYDKDF (reference sequence). This clonotype was sampled from a girl aged 10 to 17 with moderate ulcerative colitis. The genes are TRBV15 and TRBJ1-3; 7 positions agree with TRBD1. Input material: gut tissue. CDR3 DNA sequence: TGTGCCACCAGCAGTGAAACCCGGACAGGCGGAAACACCATATATTTT. The encoded protein is CATSSETRTGGNTIYF. Using reference TRBV15 and TRBJ1-3 for the parts outside the CDR3, the full variable domain is DAMVIQNPRYQVTQFGKPVTLSCSQTLNHNVMYWYQQKSSQAPKLLFHYYDKDFNNEADTPDNFQSRRPNTSFCFLDIRSPGLGDTAMYLCATSSETRTGGNTIYFGEGSWLTVV.